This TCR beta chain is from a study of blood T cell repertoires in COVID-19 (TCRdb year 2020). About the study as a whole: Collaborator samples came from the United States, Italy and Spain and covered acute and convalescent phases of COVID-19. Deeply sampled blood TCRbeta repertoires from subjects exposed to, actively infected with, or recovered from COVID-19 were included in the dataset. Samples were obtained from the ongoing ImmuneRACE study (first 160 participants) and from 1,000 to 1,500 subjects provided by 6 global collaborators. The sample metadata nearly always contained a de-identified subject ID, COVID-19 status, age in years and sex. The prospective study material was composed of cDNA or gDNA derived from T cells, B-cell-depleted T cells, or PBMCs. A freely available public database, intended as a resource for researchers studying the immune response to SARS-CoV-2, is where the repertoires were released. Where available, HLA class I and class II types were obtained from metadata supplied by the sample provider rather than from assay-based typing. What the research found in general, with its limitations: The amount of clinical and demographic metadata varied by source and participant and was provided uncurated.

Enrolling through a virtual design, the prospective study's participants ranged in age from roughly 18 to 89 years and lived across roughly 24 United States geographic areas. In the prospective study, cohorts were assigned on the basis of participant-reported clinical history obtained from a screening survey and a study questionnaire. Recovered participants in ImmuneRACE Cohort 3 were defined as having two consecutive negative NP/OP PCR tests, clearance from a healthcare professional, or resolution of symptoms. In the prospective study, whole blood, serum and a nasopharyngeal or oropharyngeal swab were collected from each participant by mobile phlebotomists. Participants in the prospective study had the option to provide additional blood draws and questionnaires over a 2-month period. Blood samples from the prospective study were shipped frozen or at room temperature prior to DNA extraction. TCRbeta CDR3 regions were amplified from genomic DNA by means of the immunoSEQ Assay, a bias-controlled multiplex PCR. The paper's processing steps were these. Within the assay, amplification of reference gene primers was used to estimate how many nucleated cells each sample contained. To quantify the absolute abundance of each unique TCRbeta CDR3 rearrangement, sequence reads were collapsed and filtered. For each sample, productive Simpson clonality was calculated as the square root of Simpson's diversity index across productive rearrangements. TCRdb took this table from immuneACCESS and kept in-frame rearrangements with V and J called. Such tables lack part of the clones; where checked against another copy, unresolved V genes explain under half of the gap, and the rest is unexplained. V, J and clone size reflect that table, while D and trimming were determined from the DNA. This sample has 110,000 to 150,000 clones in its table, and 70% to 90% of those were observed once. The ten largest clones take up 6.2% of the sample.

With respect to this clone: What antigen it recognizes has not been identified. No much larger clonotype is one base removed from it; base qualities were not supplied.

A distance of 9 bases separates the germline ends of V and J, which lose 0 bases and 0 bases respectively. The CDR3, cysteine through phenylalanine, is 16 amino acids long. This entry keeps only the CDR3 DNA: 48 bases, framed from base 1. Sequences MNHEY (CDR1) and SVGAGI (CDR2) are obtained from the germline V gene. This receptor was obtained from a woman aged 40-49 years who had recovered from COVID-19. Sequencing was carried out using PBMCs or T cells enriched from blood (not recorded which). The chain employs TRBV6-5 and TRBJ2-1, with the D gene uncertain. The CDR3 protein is CASSYSGSSSYNEQFF. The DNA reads TGTGCCAGCAGTTACTCGGGCTCCAGCTCCTACAATGAGCAGTTCTTC.